These T cell receptor beta chains were read from a single sample in a study. TCRdb itself ran the RT-PCR reads through MiXCR, one entry per CDR3 protein. The data show 550,000 to 750,000 distinct CDR3 sequences, with about 14% seen just once and 3.6% held by the top ten. Sequencing used memory CD4+ T cells from blood. The receptors originated from a female donor in good health, serving as a healthy control. Each CDR3 is given with its conserved first and last residue. Some rows mark clone size as missing; the rest say once, few, many or name a class of expanded clone.

J,size,V,CDR3
TRBJ1-5,.,TRBV9,CASSQGGTGYQPQHF
TRBJ1-1,.,TRBV9,CASSVGSILTEAFF
TRBJ1-1,.,TRBV18,CASSPKARNTEAFF
TRBJ1-1,few,TRBV6-5,CASSYSNRGSTNTEAFF
TRBJ1-1,few,TRBV7-2,CASSLLTGRSPEAFF
TRBJ1-1,few,TRBV20-1,CSAEGRTEAFF
TRBJ1-1,many,TRBV5-1,CASSRGLNTEAFF
TRBJ2-7,.,TRBV20-1,CSAPDRRTSASSEQYF
TRBJ2-3,many,TRBV28,CASSYDHSPSTDTQYF
TRBJ2-3,many,TRBV6-5,CASSYAQVADTQYF
TRBJ2-2,.,TRBV7-2,CASSPSRAGELFF
TRBJ1-2,few,TRBV5-1,CASSPDPATYGYTF
TRBJ1-1,.,TRBV5-1,CATNDGGNTEAFF
TRBJ1-1,few,TRBV27,CASSPRQGLKAFF
TRBJ2-5,few,TRBV7-3,CASSLSGRKETQYF
TRBJ1-2,few,TRBV12-5,CASGSGIGGYGYTF
TRBJ2-1,.,TRBV7-2,CASSLASLVGGAYNEQFF
TRBJ2-3,many,TRBV7-8,CASSRPDRGYTDTQYF
TRBJ1-5,once,TRBV7-3,CASSLKAMSGAPQHF
TRBJ1-1,few,TRBV11-2,CASSLLDRRTEAFF
TRBJ1-1,few,TRBV12-3/TRBV12-4,CASSLGGGGAEAFF
TRBJ2-3,.,TRBV6-1,CASSQRSVSGTGLGLRTDTQYF
TRBJ1-3,.,TRBV6-2/TRBV6-3,CASGNYRDLTSGNTIYF
TRBJ2-5,many,TRBV7-2,CASSFGGGAQTQYF
TRBJ2-3,few,TRBV3-1,CASSRDIYDTQYF
TRBJ1-1,.,TRBV7-2,CASSLFGEGTEAFF
TRBJ2-7,many,TRBV7-2,CASAATGTFREQYF
TRBJ1-5,.,TRBV30,CAWRGQGVTQPQHF
TRBJ1-5,.,TRBV5-1,CASSPGGQGGQPQHF
TRBJ1-6,.,TRBV12-3/TRBV12-4,CASSLAGRTPLHF
TRBJ1-1,.,TRBV6-6,CASSQKDRTLDTEAFF
TRBJ2-7,few,TRBV20-1,CSALTTRDGLYEQYF
TRBJ2-7,few,TRBV6-1,CASTPGGGPIEQYF
TRBJ1-1,few,TRBV5-1,CASSSISQENTEAFF
TRBJ1-1,few,TRBV7-9,CASSLDPMGGRAAFF